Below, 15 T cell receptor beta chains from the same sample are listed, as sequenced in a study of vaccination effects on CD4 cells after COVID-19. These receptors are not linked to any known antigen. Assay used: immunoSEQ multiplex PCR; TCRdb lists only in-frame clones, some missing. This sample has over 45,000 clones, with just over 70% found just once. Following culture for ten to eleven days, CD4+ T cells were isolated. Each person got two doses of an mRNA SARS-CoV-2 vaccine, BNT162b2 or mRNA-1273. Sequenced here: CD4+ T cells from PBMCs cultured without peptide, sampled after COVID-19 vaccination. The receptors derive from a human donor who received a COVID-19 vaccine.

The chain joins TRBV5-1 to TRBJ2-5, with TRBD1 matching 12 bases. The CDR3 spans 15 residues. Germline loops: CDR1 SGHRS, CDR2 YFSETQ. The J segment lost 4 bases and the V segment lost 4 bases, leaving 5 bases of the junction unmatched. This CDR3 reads CASSRPGQGAETQYF. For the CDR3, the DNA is TGCGCCAGCAGCAGGCCGGGACAGGGGGCAGAGACCCAGTACTTC.

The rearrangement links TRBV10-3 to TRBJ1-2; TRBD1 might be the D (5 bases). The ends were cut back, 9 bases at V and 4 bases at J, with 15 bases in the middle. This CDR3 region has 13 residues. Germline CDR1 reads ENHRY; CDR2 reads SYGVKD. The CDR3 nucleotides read TGTGCCATACAATCGGACATACCCTATGGCTACACCTTC. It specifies CAIQSDIPYGYTF.

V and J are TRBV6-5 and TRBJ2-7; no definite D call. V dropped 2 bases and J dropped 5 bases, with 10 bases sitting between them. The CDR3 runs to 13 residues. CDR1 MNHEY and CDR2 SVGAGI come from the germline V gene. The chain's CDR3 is CASSYSRQNEQYF. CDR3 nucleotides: TGTGCCAGCAGTTACAGCCGACAAAACGAGCAGTACTTC.

In DNA, the CDR3 is TGCGCCAGCAGCTCTGACCGGGACTTATCCACCTACGAGCAGTACTTC. As protein: CASSSDRDLSTYEQYF. This rearrangement joins TRBV5-1 to TRBJ2-7; maybe TRBD2 (6 bases). The CDR3 sequence is 16 residues long. Germline-derived CDR1 and CDR2 are SGHRS and YFSETQ. The V gene lost 3 bases and the J gene lost 2 bases, with 18 bases spanning the gap.

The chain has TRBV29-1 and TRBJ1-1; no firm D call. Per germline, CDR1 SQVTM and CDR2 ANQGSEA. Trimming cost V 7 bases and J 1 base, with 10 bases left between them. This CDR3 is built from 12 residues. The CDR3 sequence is CSANQQNTEAFF. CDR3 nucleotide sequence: TGCAGCGCTAATCAGCAGAACACTGAAGCTTTCTTT.

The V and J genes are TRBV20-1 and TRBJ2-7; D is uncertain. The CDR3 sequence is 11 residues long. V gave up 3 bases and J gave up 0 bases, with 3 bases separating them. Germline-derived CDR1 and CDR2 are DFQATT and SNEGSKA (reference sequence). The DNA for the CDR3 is TGCAGTGCTAGTAGCTCCTACGAGCAGTACTTC. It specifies CSASSSYEQYF.

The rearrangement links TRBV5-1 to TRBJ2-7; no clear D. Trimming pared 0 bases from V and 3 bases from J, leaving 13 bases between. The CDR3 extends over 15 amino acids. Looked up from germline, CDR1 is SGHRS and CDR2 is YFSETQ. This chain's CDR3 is CASSLALTLGYEQYF. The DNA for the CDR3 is TGCGCCAGCAGCTTGGCCTTGACTCTCGGCTACGAGCAGTACTTC.

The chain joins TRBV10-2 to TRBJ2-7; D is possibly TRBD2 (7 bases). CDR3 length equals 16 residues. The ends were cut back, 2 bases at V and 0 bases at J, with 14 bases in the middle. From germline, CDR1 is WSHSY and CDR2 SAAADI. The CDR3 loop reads CASSEGGAQSSYEQYF. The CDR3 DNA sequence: TGCGCCAGCAGTGAGGGGGGGGCTCAGAGCTCCTACGAGCAGTACTTC.

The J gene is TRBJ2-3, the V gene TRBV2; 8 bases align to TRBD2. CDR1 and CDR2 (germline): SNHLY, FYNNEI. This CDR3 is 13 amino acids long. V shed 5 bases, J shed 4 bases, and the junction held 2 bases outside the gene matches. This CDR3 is CASSRRGADTQYF. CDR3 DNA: TGTGCCAGCAGTAGGCGGGGGGCAGATACGCAGTATTTT.

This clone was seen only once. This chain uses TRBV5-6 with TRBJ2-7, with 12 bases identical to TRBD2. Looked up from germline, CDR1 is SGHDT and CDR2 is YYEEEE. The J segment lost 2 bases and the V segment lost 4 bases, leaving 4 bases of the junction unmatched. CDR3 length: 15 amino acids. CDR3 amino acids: CASSQLAGGTYEQYF. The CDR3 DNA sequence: TGTGCCAGCAGCCAACTAGCGGGGGGAACCTACGAGCAGTACTTC.

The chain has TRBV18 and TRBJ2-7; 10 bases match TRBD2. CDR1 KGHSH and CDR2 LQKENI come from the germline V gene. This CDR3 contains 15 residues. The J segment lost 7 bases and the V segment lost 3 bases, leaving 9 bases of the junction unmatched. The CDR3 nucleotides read TGTGCCAGCTCACCCACTCTAGCGGGAGAAGGTGAGCAGTACTTC. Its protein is CASSPTLAGEGEQYF.

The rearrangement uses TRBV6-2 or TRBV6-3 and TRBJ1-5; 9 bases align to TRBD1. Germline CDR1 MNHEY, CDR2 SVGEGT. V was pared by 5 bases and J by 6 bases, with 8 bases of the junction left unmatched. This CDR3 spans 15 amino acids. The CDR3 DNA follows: TGTGCCAGCAGTCCGGGACAGGGAGACGGTCAGCCCCAGCATTTT. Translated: CASSPGQGDGQPQHF.

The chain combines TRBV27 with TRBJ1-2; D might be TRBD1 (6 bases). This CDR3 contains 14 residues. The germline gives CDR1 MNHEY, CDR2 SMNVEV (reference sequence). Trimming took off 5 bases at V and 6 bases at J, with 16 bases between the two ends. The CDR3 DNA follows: TGTGCCAGCAGTACACGCCGACAGGTTGATGGCTACACCTTC. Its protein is CASSTRRQVDGYTF.

The CDR3 bases are TGCAGCGTTGAAGTCGGAGGCAATCAGCCCCAGCATTTT. Amino acids: CSVEVGGNQPQHF. This chain links TRBV29-1 with TRBJ1-5; no firm D call. This CDR3 has 13 amino acids. Trimming removed 1 base at V and 2 bases at J, with 6 bases between. Germline V gives CDR1 SQVTM, CDR2 ANQGSEA.

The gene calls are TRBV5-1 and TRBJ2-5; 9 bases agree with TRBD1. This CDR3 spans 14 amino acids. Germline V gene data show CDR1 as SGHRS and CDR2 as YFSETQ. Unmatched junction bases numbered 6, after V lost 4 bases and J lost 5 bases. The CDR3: CASSPGTGWETQYF. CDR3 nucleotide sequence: TGCGCCAGCAGCCCCGGGACAGGGTGGGAGACCCAGTACTTC.